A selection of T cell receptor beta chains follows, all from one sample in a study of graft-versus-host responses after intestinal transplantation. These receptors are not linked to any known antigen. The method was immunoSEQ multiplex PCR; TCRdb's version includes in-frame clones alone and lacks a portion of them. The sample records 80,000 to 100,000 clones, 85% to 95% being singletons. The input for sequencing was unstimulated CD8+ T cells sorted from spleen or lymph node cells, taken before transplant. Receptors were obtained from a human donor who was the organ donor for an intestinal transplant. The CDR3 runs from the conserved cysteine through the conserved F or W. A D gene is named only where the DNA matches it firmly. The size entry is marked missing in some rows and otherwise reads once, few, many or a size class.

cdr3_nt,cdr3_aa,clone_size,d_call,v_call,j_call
TGTGCCAGCAGTCTAGCGTTCTCGGATACGCAGTATTTT,CASSLAFSDTQYF,.,.,TRBV6-5,TRBJ2-3
TGCGCCAGCAGCCCAGGACTAGCGGGAGCCAAAAACATTCAGTACTTC,CASSPGLAGAKNIQYF,.,TRBD2,TRBV5-1,TRBJ2-4
TGTGCCACCCCAACTTTACCCGGGACAGGGGATTTTTCAATGAACACTGAAGCTTTCTTT,CATPTLPGTGDFSMNTEAFF,.,TRBD1,TRBV2,TRBJ1-1
TGCGCCAGCAGCCCTACCCGACTAGCGGACTACGAGCAGTACTTC,CASSPTRLADYEQYF,.,TRBD2,TRBV5-1,TRBJ2-7
TGTGCTAGCAGCCACGCAGACAGGACCCTGAACACTGAAGCTTTCTTT,CASSHADRTLNTEAFF,once,.,TRBV7-7,TRBJ1-1
TGCGCCAGCAGCTTGGCCTTGGGCAGGGGGAACGAGCAGTACTTC,CASSLALGRGNEQYF,.,TRBD1,TRBV5-1,TRBJ2-7
TGTGCCAGCAGCGTAGGGGACTTCCCCCCCAATGAGCAGTTCTTC,CASSVGDFPPNEQFF,.,.,TRBV9,TRBJ2-1
TGTGCCAGCAGCAGCAACGGGGGGGATACCTACGAGCAGTACTTC,CASSSNGGDTYEQYF,once,.,TRBV21-1,TRBJ2-7
TGTGCCAGCAGCCGGGGGTCTAGCGGGACCTACGAGCAGTACTTC,CASSRGSSGTYEQYF,.,TRBD2,TRBV27,TRBJ2-7
TGTGCCAGCAGCGAGACAGGGGGTAATCGAGAGACCCAGTACTTC,CASSETGGNRETQYF,.,TRBD1,TRBV6-5,TRBJ2-5
TGTGCCAGCAGCTTTTCGGGCGGGGTCGGGGAGCTGTTTTTT,CASSFSGGVGELFF,.,.,TRBV11-2,TRBJ2-2
TGTGCCAGCTCACCAAGGTTCGGACAGGGTCCTTTGGATGAGCAGTTCTTC,CASSPRFGQGPLDEQFF,.,TRBD1,TRBV18,TRBJ2-1
TGTGCCAGCAGTGGAAGCCGGGACAGGTTCTACGAGCAGTACTTC,CASSGSRDRFYEQYF,.,TRBD1,TRBV27,TRBJ2-7
TGTGCCAGCACATTATATCAGGCCCGGAACACTGAAGCTTTCTTT,CASTLYQARNTEAFF,.,.,TRBV7-9,TRBJ1-1
TGTGCCAGCAGCACCTTGGACAGCAGCTCTGGAAACACCATATATTTT,CASSTLDSSSGNTIYF,.,.,TRBV7-6,TRBJ1-3
TGTGCCAGCAGTCCCGGGACTCCGGTATTGGATACGCAGTATTTT,CASSPGTPVLDTQYF,.,.,TRBV5-6,TRBJ2-3
TGTGCCAGCAGTGAAGCGCATTTTAGGGGATACAATGAGCAGTTCTTC,CASSEAHFRGYNEQFF,once,.,TRBV2,TRBJ2-1
TGCAGCGTGGCGGAGGGGATGAACACTGAAGCTTTCTTT,CSVAEGMNTEAFF,.,.,TRBV29-1,TRBJ1-1
TGTGCCAGCAGCCTCCAGGGCACGAACAATCAGCCCCAGCATTTT,CASSLQGTNNQPQHF,once,.,TRBV5-8,TRBJ1-5
TGTGCCAGCAGCTTAGTCCCTACGGATAATTCACCCCTCCACTTT,CASSLVPTDNSPLHF,few,.,TRBV7-9,TRBJ1-6
TGTGCCAGCAGAGACAACCGGGAGGCTTATGGCTACACCTTC,CASRDNREAYGYTF,.,.,TRBV9,TRBJ1-2
TGCGCCACCAAGGAGCGCCCCGGGGAGCTGTTTTTT,CATKERPGELFF,once,.,TRBV10-2,TRBJ2-2
TGCGCCAGCAGCGGGGGGACGGTCAATCAGCCCCAGCATTTT,CASSGGTVNQPQHF,.,.,TRBV5-1,TRBJ1-5
TGTGCCAGCAGTGAATGGCAGGCTGGAACTGAAGCTTTCTTT,CASSEWQAGTEAFF,.,.,TRBV6-1,TRBJ1-1
TGTGCCAGCAGTGAACCCTGGACAGGGGCCTACAATGAGCAGTTCTTC,CASSEPWTGAYNEQFF,once,TRBD1,TRBV6-1,TRBJ2-1